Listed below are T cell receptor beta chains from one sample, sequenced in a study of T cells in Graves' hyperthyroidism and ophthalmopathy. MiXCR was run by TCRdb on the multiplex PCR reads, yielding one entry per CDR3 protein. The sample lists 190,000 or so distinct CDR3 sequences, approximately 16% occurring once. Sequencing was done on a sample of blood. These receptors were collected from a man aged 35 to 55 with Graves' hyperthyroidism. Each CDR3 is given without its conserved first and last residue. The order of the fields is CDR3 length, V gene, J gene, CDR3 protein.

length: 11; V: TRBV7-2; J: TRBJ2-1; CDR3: ASSFAGQGDGF
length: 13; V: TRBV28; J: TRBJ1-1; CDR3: ASTLPAGQNTEAF
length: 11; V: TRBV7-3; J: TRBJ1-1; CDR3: ASSLRWGGQAF
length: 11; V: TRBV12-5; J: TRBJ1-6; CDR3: ASARDGYSPLH
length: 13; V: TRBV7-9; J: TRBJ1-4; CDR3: ASSLSGTGRQKLF
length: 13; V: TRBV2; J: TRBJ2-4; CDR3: ASSREGVAKNIQY
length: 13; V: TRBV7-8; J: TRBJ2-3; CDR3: ASSLEWGGQDTQY
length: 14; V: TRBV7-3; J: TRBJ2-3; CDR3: ASSSRLDGEADTQY
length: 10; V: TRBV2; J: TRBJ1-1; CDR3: ASSRLTTEAF
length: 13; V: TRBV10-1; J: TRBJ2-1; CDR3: ASSETGIQRSEQF
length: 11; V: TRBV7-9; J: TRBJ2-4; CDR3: ASSPGLKNIQY
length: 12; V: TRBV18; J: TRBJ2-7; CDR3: ASSPAVSYYEQY
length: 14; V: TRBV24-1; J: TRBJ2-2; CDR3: ATSDLIGSNTGELF
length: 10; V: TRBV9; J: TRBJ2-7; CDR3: ASSGSTYEQY
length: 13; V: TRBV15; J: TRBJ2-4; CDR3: ATSRAMGGQNIQY
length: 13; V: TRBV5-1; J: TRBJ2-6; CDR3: ASSGVAPGANVLT
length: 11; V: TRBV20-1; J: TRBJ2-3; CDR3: SAKLPSTDTQY
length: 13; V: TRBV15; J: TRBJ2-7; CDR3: ATSRGQGAFGEQY
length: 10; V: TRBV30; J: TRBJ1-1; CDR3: AWALGGYEAF
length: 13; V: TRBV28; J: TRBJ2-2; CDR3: ASSLAGQGSGELF
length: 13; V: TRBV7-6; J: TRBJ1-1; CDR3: ASSYSIWGGSEAF
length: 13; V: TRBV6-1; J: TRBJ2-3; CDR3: ASSDGRGHTDTQY